The clone carrying this T cell receptor beta chain has at least ten counts. The source of the sample is a study of regulatory T cells in long-lasting Graves disease. The sample's time point: persistent/refractory GD, antithyroid drugs over 5 years with positive TRAb. Generation of the TCR library employed RNA extracted from PBMCs. Library construction for TCR beta used iRepertoire HTBI primers and Arm-PCR of CDR3 regions. One entry per CDR3 protein, called by TCRdb with MiXCR from the multiplex PCR reads. This table has almost 350,000 distinct CDR3 sequences, 15% to 20% appearing once. V shed 0 bases, J shed 0 bases, and the junction held 3 bases outside the gene matches. The CDR3 spans 16 residues. Germline loops: CDR1 MNHEY, CDR2 SVGEGT.

This TCR derives from a female donor with Graves disease. The chain carries TRBV6-2 or TRBV6-3 and TRBJ2-7; 9 bases are a match to TRBD2. Sequences were derived from peripheral blood mononuclear cells (PBMCs), sampled when the disease was refractory, from a patient treated with antithyroid drugs. The CDR3 bases are TGTGCCAGCAGTTACTCAGCGGGAGGCATCTCCTACGAGCAGTACTTC. Translated: CASSYSAGGISYEQYF.